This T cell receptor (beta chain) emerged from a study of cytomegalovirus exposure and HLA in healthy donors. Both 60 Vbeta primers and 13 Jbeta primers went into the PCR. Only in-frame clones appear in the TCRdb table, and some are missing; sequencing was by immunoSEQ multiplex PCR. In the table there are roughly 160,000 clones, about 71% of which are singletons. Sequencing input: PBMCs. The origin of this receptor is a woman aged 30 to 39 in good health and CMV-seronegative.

For the CDR3, the DNA is TGTGCCATCAGTTTACAGGAGAACACTGAAGCTTTCTTT. As protein: CAISLQENTEAFF. The chain uses TRBV10-3 and TRBJ1-1; a possible D gene is TRBD1 (5 bases). The CDR3 has 13 amino acids. V gave up 5 bases and J gave up 1 base, with 8 bases separating them. The V gene's germline CDR1 is ENHRY and CDR2 SYGVKD.